A single sample gave rise to the 27 T cell receptor beta chains below, sequenced in a study of blood T cell repertoires in COVID-19. TCRdb's copy holds only in-frame clones and misses some; the assay was immunoSEQ multiplex PCR. The sample includes under 300,000 clones, 80% to 90% seen only once; the top ten take just under 9%. The sequenced material came from PBMCs or T cells enriched from blood (not recorded which). The receptors were sampled from a man between 40 and 49 years old who had recovered from COVID-19.

V usage is TRBV24-1 and J usage is TRBJ2-3, with TRBD1 identical over 7 bases. CDR3 length: 13 amino acids. The germline CDR1 and CDR2 sequences are KGHDR and SFDVKD. The V segment lost 9 bases and the J segment 2 bases; nucleotides outside the gene matches: 4. The CDR3 DNA follows: TGTGCCACCGGGACAGCGAACACAGATACGCAGTATTTT. Its protein product is CATGTANTDTQYF.

The V and J genes are TRBV28 and TRBJ2-7, with 9 bases aligning to TRBD2. J lost 3 bases, V lost 8 bases, and 23 bases had no gene match. Germline V gene data show CDR1 as MDHEN and CDR2 as SYDVKM. The CDR3 contains 19 residues. The chain's CDR3 is CASWERGGLAGTPLYEQYF. The CDR3 region has the DNA TGTGCCAGCTGGGAGAGGGGGGGGCTAGCGGGAACTCCCCTCTACGAGCAGTACTTC.

CDR3 loop: CASSGVNDNEQFF. The CDR3 region has the DNA TGTGCCAGCAGCGGAGTTAACGACAATGAGCAGTTCTTC. This chain uses TRBV9 with TRBJ2-1; no clear D. The length of the CDR3 is 13 residues. The V and J ends lost 3 bases and 5 bases respectively, with 9 bases between them. Germline loops: CDR1 SGDLS, CDR2 YYNGEE.

The chain links TRBV7-2 to TRBJ1-5; D is unresolved. CDR1 and CDR2 (germline): SGHTA, FQGNSA. V was pared by 2 bases and J by 3 bases, with 11 bases between. The CDR3 loop spans 15 amino acids. The CDR3 DNA sequence: TGTGCCAGCAGCTTATATGAGCGCACCAATCAGCCCCAGCATTTT. Protein: CASSLYERTNQPQHF. The complete variable domain, with remaining parts taken from reference TRBV7-2 and TRBJ1-5, reads GAGVSQSPSNKVTEKGKDVELRCDPISGHTALYWYRQSLGQGLEFLIYFQGNSAPDKSGLPSDRFSAERTGGSVSTLTIQRTQQEDSAVYLCASSLYERTNQPQHFGDGTRLSIL.

V and J are TRBV5-1 and TRBJ2-1, with 12 nucleotides matching TRBD2. J was trimmed by 5 bases and V by 3 bases; bases with no gene match: 0. This CDR3 is built from 14 residues. The V gene's germline CDR1 is SGHRS and CDR2 YFSETQ. The CDR3 here is CASSWTSGDNEQFF. The DNA of the CDR3 is TGCGCCAGCAGCTGGACTAGCGGGGACAATGAGCAGTTCTTC.

This sequence joins TRBV9 and TRBJ2-7, with a weak D call TRBD2 (6 bases). The germline V and J ends were trimmed by 4 bases and 2 bases, with 10 bases remaining between them. The CDR3 consists of 13 residues. Germline-derived CDR1 and CDR2 are SGDLS and YYNGEE. CDR3 loop: CASSRDSTYEQYF. As DNA, the CDR3 is TGTGCCAGCAGCAGGGACTCGACCTACGAGCAGTACTTC.

This chain joins TRBV5-5 and TRBJ2-1; 10 nucleotides agree with TRBD2. The germline V gene has CDR1 SGHKS and CDR2 YYEKEE (reference sequence). The CDR3 consists of 16 residues. Unmatched junction bases numbered 13, after V lost 1 base and J lost 12 bases. CDR3 DNA: TGTGCCAGCAGCTTGTATGAAGCGGGAGGGTGGATCGGGCAGTTCTTC. Amino acid sequence: CASSLYEAGGWIGQFF.

The CDR3 sequence is CASSRIGGRGLGTQYF. CDR3 bases: TGCGCCAGCAGCCGAATAGGCGGGAGGGGTCTCGGTACGCAGTATTTT. The rearrangement joins TRBV4-1 to TRBJ2-3; 9 bases are shared with TRBD2. The ends lost 4 bases at V and 8 bases at J; junction bases unmatched: 13. The CDR3 extends over 16 amino acids. Germline CDR1 and CDR2: MGHRA and YSYEKL.

This rearrangement joins TRBV7-9 to TRBJ2-1; D gene uncertain. CDR1 is SEHNR and CDR2 is FQNEAQ in the germline V gene (reference sequence). This CDR3 contains 15 residues. V was trimmed by 6 bases and J by 0 bases, leaving 12 bases between them. CDR3 bases: TGTGCCAGCAGACGCCGCGGTAGCTCCTACAATGAGCAGTTCTTC. Its protein product is CASRRRGSSYNEQFF.

This sequence joins TRBV4-3 and TRBJ2-4, with TRBD1 matching 10 bases. This CDR3 contains 15 residues. V lost 1 base and J lost 8; bases outside the gene matches: 5. Looked up from germline, CDR1 is LGHNA and CDR2 is YSLEER. The CDR3 nucleotides read TGCGCCAGCAGCCAAGGGACAGGGGGATGGGACATTCAGTACTTC. It encodes CASSQGTGGWDIQYF.

CDR3 coding DNA: TGTGCCAGCAGCGTAGTAACCGGGGGGGCCGCCGGGGAGCTGTTTTTT. Translated, it gives CASSVVTGGAAGELFF. The chain couples TRBV9 to TRBJ2-2, with TRBD2 identical over 8 bases. The CDR3 length is 16 residues. Germline CDR1 is SGDLS and CDR2 is YYNGEE. Unmatched junction bases numbered 7, after V lost 0 bases and J lost 6 bases. The variable domain in full, with the rest retrieved from reference TRBV9 and TRBJ2-2, is DSGVTQTPKHLITATGQRVTLRCSPRSGDLSVYWYQQSLDQGLQFLIQYYNGEERAKGNILERFSAQQFPDLHSELNLSSLELGDSALYFCASSVVTGGAAGELFFGEGSRLTVL.

V is TRBV7-9 and J is TRBJ2-3, with D possibly matching TRBD2 (7 bases). From germline, CDR1 is SEHNR and CDR2 FQNEAQ (reference sequence). This CDR3 is 14 amino acids long. The V end lost 3 bases, the J end lost 3 bases, and 10 bases lay between the germline ends. The DNA of the CDR3 is TGTGCCAGCAGCTTTAGGGGGGGGACAGATACGCAGTATTTT. This gives the protein CASSFRGGTDTQYF.

This clone was seen just once. The V call is TRBV3-1 (or the pseudogene TRBV3-2), the J call TRBJ1-3, with D unclear. Germline CDR1 reads LGHDT; CDR2 reads YNNKEL (reference sequence). CDR3 size: 17 residues. Between the trimmed V and J ends, which lost 9 bases and 0 bases, there was a span of 21 bases. In DNA form, the CDR3 reads TGTGCCAGTGCTCGTGCACCAGGCATTAGCTCTGGAAACACCATATATTTT. This translates into CASARAPGISSGNTIYF.

The rearrangement uses TRBV19 and TRBJ1-6; 7 bases match TRBD1. CDR1 LNHDA and CDR2 SQIVND come from the germline V gene (reference sequence). CDR3 size: 15 residues. V lost 7 bases, J lost 9 bases, and 12 bases stayed unmatched. The CDR3 loop reads CASTAIRQGGSPLHF. In DNA, the CDR3 is TGTGCCAGTACCGCGATCCGACAGGGTGGTTCACCCCTCCACTTT.

The J gene is TRBJ2-1, the V gene TRBV6-5; D uncertain. This CDR3 contains 11 residues. Deletions cut 10 bases from V and 0 bases from J, with 4 bases between. The germline CDR1 and CDR2 sequences are MNHEY and SVGAGI. The CDR3 protein is CAISSYNEQFF. DNA of the CDR3: TGTGCCATCTCCTCCTACAATGAGCAGTTCTTC.

This clone was observed once. The chain combines TRBV5-8 with TRBJ1-1; D unresolved. With 0 bases removed from V and 6 bases from J, the gap between germline ends came to 12 bases. The germline gives CDR1 SGHTS, CDR2 YDEGEE. The CDR3 has 14 amino acids. CDR3 protein: CASSLGGRGSEAFF. The DNA for the CDR3 is TGTGCCAGCAGCTTGGGAGGGCGAGGCTCTGAAGCTTTCTTT.

The V gene is TRBV7-3, the J gene TRBJ2-3; possible D gene TRBD2, 7 bases. The CDR3 is 15 residues long. Germline loops: CDR1 SGHTA, CDR2 FQGTGA. Trimming left V 2 bases short and J 6 bases short, with 15 bases between. For the CDR3, the DNA is TGTGCCAGCAGCTTATCGGCGGGGGCCTCGGATACGCAGTATTTT. This gives the protein CASSLSAGASDTQYF.

The chain uses TRBV29-1 and TRBJ2-1; TRBD1 agrees at 7 bases. Trimming cost V 2 bases and J 7 bases; bases outside gene matches: 8. CDR3 length equals 14 residues. Germline loops: CDR1 SQVTM, CDR2 ANQGSEA. The DNA of the CDR3 is TGCAGCGTTGAAATAGGGGGCATATGGAATGAGCAGTTCTTC. It yields the protein CSVEIGGIWNEQFF.

The V and J genes are TRBV4-2 and TRBJ2-7; weak D call: TRBD1 (6 bases). Germline CDR1 is LGHNA and CDR2 is YNFKEQ. The CDR3 sequence is 15 residues long. The V gene lost 6 bases and the J gene lost 3 bases, with 18 bases spanning the gap. The CDR3 DNA is TGTGCCAGCAGAGGTACTGGGGGCCCCCTCTACGAGCAGTACTTC. Protein: CASRGTGGPLYEQYF.

This clone occurred once. The J gene is TRBJ1-2, the V gene TRBV7-3; 8 bases agree with TRBD1. This CDR3 spans 15 amino acids. The germline V gene has CDR1 SGHTA and CDR2 FQGTGA. Trimming took 3 bases from V and 5 from J; bases not matched to a gene: 8. CDR3 loop: CASSFGTGPSYGYTF. As DNA, the CDR3 is TGTGCCAGCAGCTTTGGGACAGGCCCTTCGTATGGCTACACCTTC.

The chain recombines TRBV7-3 with TRBJ2-1, with 11 bases that match TRBD2. Germline V gene lookup returns CDR1 SGHTA and CDR2 FQGTGA. The CDR3 has 15 amino acids. V was clipped by 1 base and J by 9 bases; unmatched bases: 5. This chain's CDR3 is CASSLKLAGGGEQFF. In DNA form, the CDR3 reads TGTGCCAGCAGCTTAAAGCTAGCGGGAGGTGGTGAGCAGTTCTTC.

The chain recombines TRBV25-1 with TRBJ1-1, with unresolved D. Trimming took off 3 bases at V and 8 bases at J, with 7 bases between the two ends. The germline V gene has CDR1 MGHDK and CDR2 SYGVNS. The CDR3 length is 11 residues. For the CDR3, the DNA is TGTGCCAGCAGTGATTCTGCGGAAGCTTTCTTT. This translates into CASSDSAEAFF. Supplemented by reference TRBV25-1 and TRBJ1-1, the full variable domain reads EADIYQTPRYLVIGTGKKITLECSQTMGHDKMYWYQQDPGMELHLIHYSYGVNSTEKGDLSSESTVSRIRTEHFPLTLESARPSHTSQYLCASSDSAEAFFGQGTRLTVV.

The V call is TRBV5-1, the J call TRBJ2-2, with 9 bases lining up with TRBD1. The CDR3 is made up of 17 amino acids. CDR1 is SGHRS, CDR2 YFSETQ, per germline. With V trimmed by 4 bases and J by 6 bases, 13 bases remained unmatched. The CDR3 protein is CASSPTWAGQGSGELFF. The CDR3 DNA sequence: TGCGCCAGCAGCCCTACCTGGGCGGGACAGGGATCCGGGGAGCTGTTTTTT.

The gene calls are TRBV6-2 or TRBV6-3 and TRBJ2-7, with 10 bases lining up with TRBD1. J lost 5 bases, V lost 5 bases, and 9 bases had no gene match. CDR1 is MNHEY and CDR2 is SVGEGT in the germline V gene. CDR3 length: 15 residues. CDR3 residues: CASSLPGQGYNEQYF. The CDR3 DNA reads TGTGCCAGCAGTCTCCCGGGACAGGGGTACAACGAGCAGTACTTC.

The rearrangement joins TRBV18 to TRBJ2-7, with 9 bases that match TRBD1. Germline loops: CDR1 KGHSH, CDR2 LQKENI. Trimming at V came to 1 base and at J to 2 bases, leaving 3 bases not matched to a gene. The CDR3 totals 15 residues. CDR3 sequence reads: CASSPRDRAPYEQYF. The CDR3, as DNA: TGTGCCAGCTCACCACGGGACAGGGCCCCCTACGAGCAGTACTTC.

This clone was observed a handful of times. CDR3 sequence reads: CASSFSQYQPQHF. CDR3 in DNA: TGTGCCAGCAGTTTTTCACAGTACCAGCCCCAGCATTTT. This chain links TRBV12-3 or TRBV12-4 with TRBJ1-5, with no clear D. The CDR3 totals 13 residues. The V end was cut by 3 bases, the J end by 7 bases, with 10 bases between.

CDR3 DNA: TGTGCCAGTAGTGACAGGACAGGGACCTACAATGAGCAGTTCTTC. Amino acids: CASSDRTGTYNEQFF. The genes are TRBV19 and TRBJ2-1; 8 nucleotides match TRBD1. The germline V gene encodes CDR1 LNHDA and CDR2 SQIVND (reference sequence). The CDR3 is made up of 15 amino acids. V shed 5 bases, J shed 2 bases, and the junction held 5 bases outside the gene matches.